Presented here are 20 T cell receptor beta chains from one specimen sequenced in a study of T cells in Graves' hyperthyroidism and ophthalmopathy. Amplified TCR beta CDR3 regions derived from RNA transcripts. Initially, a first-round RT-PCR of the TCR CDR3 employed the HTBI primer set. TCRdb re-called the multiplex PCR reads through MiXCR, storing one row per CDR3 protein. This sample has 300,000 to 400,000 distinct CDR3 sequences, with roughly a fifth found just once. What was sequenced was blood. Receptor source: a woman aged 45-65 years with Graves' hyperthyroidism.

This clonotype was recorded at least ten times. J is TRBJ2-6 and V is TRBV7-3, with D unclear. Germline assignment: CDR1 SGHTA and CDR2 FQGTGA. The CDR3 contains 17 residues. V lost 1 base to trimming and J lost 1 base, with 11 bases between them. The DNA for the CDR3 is TGTGCCAGCAGCTTAAATCCAGGATTGTCTGGGGCCAACGTCCTGACTTTC. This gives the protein CASSLNPGLSGANVLTF.

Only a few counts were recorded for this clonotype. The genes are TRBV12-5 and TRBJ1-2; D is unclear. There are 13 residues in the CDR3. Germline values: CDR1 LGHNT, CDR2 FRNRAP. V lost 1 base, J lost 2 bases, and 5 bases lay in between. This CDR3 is CASGLGLNYGYTF. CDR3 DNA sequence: TGTGCTAGTGGTTTGGGCCTGAACTATGGCTACACCTTC.

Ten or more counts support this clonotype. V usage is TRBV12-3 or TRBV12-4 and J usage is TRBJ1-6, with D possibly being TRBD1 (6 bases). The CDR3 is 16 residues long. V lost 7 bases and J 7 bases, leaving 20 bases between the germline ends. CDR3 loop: CASTNGGAVFNSPLHF. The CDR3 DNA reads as TGTGCCAGCACCAACGGGGGGGCCGTTTTCAATTCACCCCTCCACTTT.

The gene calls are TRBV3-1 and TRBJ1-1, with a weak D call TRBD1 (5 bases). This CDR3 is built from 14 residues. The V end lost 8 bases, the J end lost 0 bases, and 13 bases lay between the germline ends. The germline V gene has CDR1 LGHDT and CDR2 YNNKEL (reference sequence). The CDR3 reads CASEGRHMNTEAFF. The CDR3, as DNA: TGTGCCAGCGAGGGACGGCACATGAACACTGAAGCTTTCTTT. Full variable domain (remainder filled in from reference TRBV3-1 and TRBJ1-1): DTAVSQTPKYLVTQMGNDKSIKCEQNLGHDTMYWYKQDSKKFLKIMFSYNNKELIINETVPNRFSPKSPDKAHLNLHINSLELGDSAVYFCASEGRHMNTEAFFGQGTRLTVV.

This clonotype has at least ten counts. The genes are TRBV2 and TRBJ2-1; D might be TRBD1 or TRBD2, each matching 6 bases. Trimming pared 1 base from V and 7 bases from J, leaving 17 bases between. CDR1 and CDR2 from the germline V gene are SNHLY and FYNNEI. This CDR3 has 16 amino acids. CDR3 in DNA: TGTGCCAGCAGTGAAGAGGGGGGAGTAAGTGGAAATGAGCAGTTCTTC. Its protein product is CASSEEGGVSGNEQFF.

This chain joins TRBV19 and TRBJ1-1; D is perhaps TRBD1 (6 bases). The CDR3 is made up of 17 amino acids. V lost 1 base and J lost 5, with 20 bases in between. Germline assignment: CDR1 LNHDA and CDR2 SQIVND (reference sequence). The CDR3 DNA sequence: TGTGCCAGTAGTATAGGGCTGTGGGACAAAAGAGGAACTGAAGCTTTCTTT. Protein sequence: CASSIGLWDKRGTEAFF.

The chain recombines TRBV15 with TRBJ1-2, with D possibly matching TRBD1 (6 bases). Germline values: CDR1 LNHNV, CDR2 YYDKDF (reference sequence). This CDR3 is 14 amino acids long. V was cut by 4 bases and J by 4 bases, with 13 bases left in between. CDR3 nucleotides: TGTGCCACCAGCACCGGGGGCAGTAGCTATGGCTACACCTTC. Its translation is CATSTGGSSYGYTF.

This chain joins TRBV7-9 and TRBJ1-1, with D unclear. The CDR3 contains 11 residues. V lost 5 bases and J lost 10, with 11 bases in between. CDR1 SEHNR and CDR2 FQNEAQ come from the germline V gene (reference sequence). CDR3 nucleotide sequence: TGTGCCAGCAGCCCCCGCAGTGGAGCTTTCTTT. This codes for CASSPRSGAFF.

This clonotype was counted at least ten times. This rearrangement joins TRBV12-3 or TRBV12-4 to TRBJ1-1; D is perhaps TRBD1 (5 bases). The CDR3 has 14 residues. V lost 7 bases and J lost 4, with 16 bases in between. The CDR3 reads CASTLGGASTEAFF. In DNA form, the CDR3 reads TGTGCCAGCACTTTGGGAGGGGCTAGCACTGAAGCTTTCTTT.

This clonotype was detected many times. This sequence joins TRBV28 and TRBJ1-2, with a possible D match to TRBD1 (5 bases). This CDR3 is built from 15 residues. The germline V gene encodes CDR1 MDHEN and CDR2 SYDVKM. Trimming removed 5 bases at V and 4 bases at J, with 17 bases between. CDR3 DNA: TGTGCCAGCAGTCCAGCACGGGGGACGCTCTATGGCTACACCTTC. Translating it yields CASSPARGTLYGYTF.

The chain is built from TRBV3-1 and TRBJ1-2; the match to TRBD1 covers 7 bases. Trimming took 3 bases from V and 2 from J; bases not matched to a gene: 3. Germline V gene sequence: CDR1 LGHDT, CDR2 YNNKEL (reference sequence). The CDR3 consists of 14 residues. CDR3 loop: CASSHEQGNYGYTF. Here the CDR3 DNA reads TGTGCCAGCAGCCACGAACAGGGGAACTATGGCTACACCTTC.

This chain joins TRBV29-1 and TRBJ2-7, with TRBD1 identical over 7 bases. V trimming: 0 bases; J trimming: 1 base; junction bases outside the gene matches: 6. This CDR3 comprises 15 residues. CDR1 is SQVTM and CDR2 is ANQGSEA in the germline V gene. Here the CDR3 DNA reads TGCAGCGTTGAAGAAGGCCGGGACAGTTCCTACGAGCAGTACTTC. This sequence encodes CSVEEGRDSSYEQYF.

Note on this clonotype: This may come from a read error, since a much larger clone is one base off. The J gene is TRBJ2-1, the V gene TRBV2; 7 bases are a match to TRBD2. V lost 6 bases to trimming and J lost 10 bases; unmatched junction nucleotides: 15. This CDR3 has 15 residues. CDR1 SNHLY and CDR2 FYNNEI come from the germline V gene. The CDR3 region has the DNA TGTGCCAGCAGCCAATGGGGGGGAACCTCCTACGAGCAGTTCTTC. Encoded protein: CASSQWGGTSYEQFF.

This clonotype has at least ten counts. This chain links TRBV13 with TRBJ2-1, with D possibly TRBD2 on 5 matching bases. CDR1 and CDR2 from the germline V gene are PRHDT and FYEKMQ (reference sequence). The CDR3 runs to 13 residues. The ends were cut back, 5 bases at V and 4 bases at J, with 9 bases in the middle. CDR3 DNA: TGTGCCAGCAGCCTCTGGAGGTACAATGAGCAGTTCTTC. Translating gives CASSLWRYNEQFF.

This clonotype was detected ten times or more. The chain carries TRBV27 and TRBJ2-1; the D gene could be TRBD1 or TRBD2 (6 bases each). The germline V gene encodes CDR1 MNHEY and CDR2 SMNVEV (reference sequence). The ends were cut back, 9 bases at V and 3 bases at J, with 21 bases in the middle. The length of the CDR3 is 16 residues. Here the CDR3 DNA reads TGTGCCAGTACAGACACAGGGAGGTGGGTCTACAATGAGCAGTTCTTC. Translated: CASTDTGRWVYNEQFF.

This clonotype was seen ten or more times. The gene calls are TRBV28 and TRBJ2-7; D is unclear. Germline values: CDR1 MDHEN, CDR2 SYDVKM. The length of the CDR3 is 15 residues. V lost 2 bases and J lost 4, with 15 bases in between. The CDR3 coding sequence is TGTGCCAGCAGTTTAATGCAGGCCAAAGGTTACGAGCAGTACTTC. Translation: CASSLMQAKGYEQYF.

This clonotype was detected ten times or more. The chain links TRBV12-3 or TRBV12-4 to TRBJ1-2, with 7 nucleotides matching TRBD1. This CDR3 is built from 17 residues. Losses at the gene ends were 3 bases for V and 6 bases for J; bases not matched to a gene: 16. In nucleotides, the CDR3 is TGTGCCAGCAGTTTTAGGCGGTACAGGGGAGAGTGGAATGGCTACACCTTC. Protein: CASSFRRYRGEWNGYTF.

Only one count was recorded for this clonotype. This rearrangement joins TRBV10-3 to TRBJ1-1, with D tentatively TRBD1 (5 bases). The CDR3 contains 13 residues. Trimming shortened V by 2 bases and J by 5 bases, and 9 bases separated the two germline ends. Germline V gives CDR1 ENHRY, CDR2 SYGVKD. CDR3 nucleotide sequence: TGTGCCATCAGTGAGGGCCGGGGGACTGAAGCTTTCTTT. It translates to CAISEGRGTEAFF.

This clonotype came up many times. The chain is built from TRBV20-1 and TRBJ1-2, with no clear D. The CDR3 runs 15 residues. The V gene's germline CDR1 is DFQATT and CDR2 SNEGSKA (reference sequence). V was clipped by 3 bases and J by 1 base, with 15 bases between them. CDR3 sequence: CSASQQAALNYGYTF. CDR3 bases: TGCAGTGCTAGTCAGCAGGCGGCCCTTAACTATGGCTACACCTTC.

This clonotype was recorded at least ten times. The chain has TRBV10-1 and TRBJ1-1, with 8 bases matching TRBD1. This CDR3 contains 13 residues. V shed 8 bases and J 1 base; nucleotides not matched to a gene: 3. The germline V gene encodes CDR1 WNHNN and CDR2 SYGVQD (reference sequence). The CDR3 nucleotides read TGCGCCAGCCGACAGGGGACGAACACTGAAGCTTTCTTT. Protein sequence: CASRQGTNTEAFF.